Each of the 20 T cell receptor beta chains below was sequenced from the same sample in a study of cytomegalovirus exposure and HLA in healthy donors. Researchers ran the PCR with 60 Vbeta and 13 Jbeta primers. The table came from immunoSEQ multiplex PCR; TCRdb's copy has only in-frame clones and leaves some out. This table holds 80,000 to 130,000 clones, about four fifths found once. Material for sequencing was PBMCs. These receptors were collected from a female donor in good health and CMV-seropositive.

Concerning this clone: A read error may produce the germline difference seen at one junction end. The J gene is TRBJ2-5, the V gene TRBV25-1; the match to TRBD2 covers 7 bases. CDR1 is MGHDK, CDR2 SYGVNS, per germline. This CDR3 is 13 amino acids long. The CDR3 protein is CASTGGLQGTQYF. The CDR3 nucleotides read TGTGCCAGCACCGGGGGGTTACAAGGGACCCAGTACTTC.

The gene calls are TRBV29-1 and TRBJ1-1; maybe TRBD1 (5 bases). The CDR3 has 12 amino acids. Germline-derived CDR1 and CDR2 are SQVTM and ANQGSEA. Trimming pared 3 bases from V and 4 bases from J, leaving 9 bases between. This CDR3 reads CSVDRGTTEAFF. Written as DNA, the CDR3 is TGCAGCGTTGATCGGGGGACCACTGAAGCTTTCTTT.

This sequence joins TRBV7-9 and TRBJ2-6, with D tentatively TRBD1 (6 bases). Per germline, CDR1 SEHNR and CDR2 FQNEAQ (reference sequence). The CDR3 has 18 residues. V gave up 5 bases and J gave up 1 base, with 18 bases separating them. The CDR3 sequence is CASSPVGPRGSGANVLTF. CDR3 coding DNA: TGTGCCAGCAGCCCCGTTGGGCCAAGGGGGTCTGGGGCCAACGTCCTGACTTTC.

V is TRBV9 and J is TRBJ1-3, with TRBD1 identical over 7 bases. The germline CDR1 and CDR2 sequences are SGDLS and YYNGEE. There are 16 residues in the CDR3. V trimming: 4 bases; J trimming: 0 bases; junction bases outside the gene matches: 7. The CDR3 DNA follows: TGTGCCAGCAGCACGAGGGACAGCCTCTCTGGAAACACCATATATTTT. Translated, it gives CASSTRDSLSGNTIYF.

A remark on this clone: Other DNA sequences in this sample translate to the same CDR3. V gene TRBV5-1 combines with J gene TRBJ2-3, with 8 nucleotides matching TRBD2. There are 15 residues in the CDR3. Germline loops: CDR1 SGHRS, CDR2 YFSETQ. The V gene end was trimmed by 7 bases and the J gene end by 4 bases; junction bases not matched to a gene: 11. The CDR3 DNA reads as TGCGCCAGCGAGCTTGGTCAAGCGGGAGCAGATACGCAGTATTTT. Amino acids: CASELGQAGADTQYF.

The chain carries TRBV6-1 and TRBJ2-1, with D possibly being TRBD2 (5 bases). The CDR3 totals 15 residues. CDR1 is MNHNS and CDR2 is SASEGT in the germline V gene. Trimming shortened V by 5 bases and J by 3 bases, and 14 bases separated the two germline ends. The CDR3 here is CASSRTVYLYNEQFF. CDR3 sequence (DNA): TGTGCCAGCAGTAGGACTGTATACCTCTACAATGAGCAGTTCTTC.

The chain carries TRBV11-2 and TRBJ2-1; D ambiguous. The CDR3 loop spans 14 amino acids. Germline loops: CDR1 SGHAT, CDR2 FQNNGV. Trimming took off 2 bases at V and 0 bases at J, with 5 bases between the two ends. The CDR3 sequence is CASSLISSYNEQFF. DNA for the CDR3: TGTGCCAGCAGCTTAATTAGCTCCTACAATGAGCAGTTCTTC.

The rearrangement joins TRBV11-2 to TRBJ1-5; TRBD1 agrees at 7 bases. The J segment lost 4 bases and the V segment lost 1 base, leaving 4 bases of the junction unmatched. The CDR3 extends over 15 amino acids. Per germline, CDR1 SGHAT and CDR2 FQNNGV. The CDR3 DNA follows: TGTGCCAGCAGCTTAGTCCAGGGGGTTAATCAGCCCCAGCATTTT. Protein sequence: CASSLVQGVNQPQHF.

This clone has a single count. CDR3 sequence reads: CASSLATGPYGYTF. DNA for the CDR3: TGTGCCAGCAGCCTCGCGACAGGGCCGTATGGCTACACCTTC. This chain links TRBV7-2 with TRBJ1-2; 7 nucleotides match TRBD1. V gave up 5 bases and J gave up 5 bases; unmatched junction bases: 8. This CDR3 region has 14 residues. Germline CDR1 reads SGHTA; CDR2 reads FQGNSA. Complete variable domain (other parts from reference TRBV7-2 and TRBJ1-2): GAGVSQSPSNKVTEKGKDVELRCDPISGHTALYWYRQSLGQGLEFLIYFQGNSAPDKSGLPSDRFSAERTGGSVSTLTIQRTQQEDSAVYLCASSLATGPYGYTFGSGTRLTVV.

The chain carries TRBV19 and TRBJ2-7; TRBD1 aligns across 11 bases. V was clipped by 4 bases and J by 3 bases; unmatched bases: 5. This CDR3 has 15 residues. CDR1 LNHDA and CDR2 SQIVND come from the germline V gene (reference sequence). CDR3 nucleotides: TGTGCCAGTAGTAGGTTGGGGACAGGGGGCTACGAGCAGTACTTC. Translated, it gives CASSRLGTGGYEQYF.

V usage is TRBV5-1 and J usage is TRBJ1-1; D might be TRBD1 (6 bases). The CDR3 length is 16 residues. The V gene lost 0 bases and the J gene lost 0 bases, with 12 bases spanning the gap. Germline CDR1 reads SGHRS; CDR2 reads YFSETQ. CDR3 DNA: TGCGCCAGCAGCTTGGCCCAGGGGTCAATGAACACTGAAGCTTTCTTT. Protein product: CASSLAQGSMNTEAFF.

Worth noting for this clone: The same CDR3 also results from other DNA sequences found in this sample. J is TRBJ2-2 and V is TRBV6-5; unclear D gene. The ends were cut back, 5 bases at V and 1 base at J, with 5 bases in the middle. Germline-derived CDR1 and CDR2 are MNHEY and SVGAGI. The length of the CDR3 is 13 residues. The CDR3 here is CASSEVNTGELFF. The CDR3, as DNA: TGTGCCAGCAGTGAGGTGAACACCGGGGAGCTGTTTTTT.

This chain's CDR3 is CASSPLAGQGTTGNQPQHF. CDR3 bases: TGTGCCAGCTCACCATTGGCTGGACAGGGAACGACAGGCAATCAGCCCCAGCATTTT. The chain is built from TRBV18 and TRBJ1-5, with TRBD1 matching 8 bases. Germline CDR1 reads KGHSH; CDR2 reads LQKENI. With V trimmed by 2 bases and J by 2 bases, 14 bases remained unmatched. The CDR3 loop spans 19 amino acids.

This chain connects TRBV9 to TRBJ2-4; D possibly corresponds to TRBD1 (6 bases). The CDR3 has 16 residues. Germline V gene sequence: CDR1 SGDLS, CDR2 YYNGEE. V gave up 2 bases and J gave up 1 base, with 13 bases separating them. Written as DNA, the CDR3 is TGTGCCAGCAGCGTTACAGGGATCGGGGCCAAAAACATTCAGTACTTC. Encoded protein: CASSVTGIGAKNIQYF.

The chain recombines TRBV19 with TRBJ1-1, with TRBD1 matching 7 bases. Trimming cost V 6 bases and J 8 bases; bases outside gene matches: 6. This CDR3 has 12 amino acids. Germline V CDR1 and CDR2: LNHDA, SQIVND (reference sequence). CDR3 sequence reads: CASSPDRTEAFF. The CDR3 bases are TGTGCCAGTAGCCCGGACAGGACCGAAGCTTTCTTT.

J is TRBJ1-5 and V is TRBV23-1; 10 bases map to TRBD1. TRBV23-1 is an ORF for which the function is uncertain. V lost 0 bases, J lost 1 base, and 6 bases stayed unmatched. This CDR3 contains 18 residues. This CDR3 reads CASSQSSPGQGSNQPQHF. The DNA of the CDR3 is TGCGCCAGCAGTCAATCCTCCCCGGGACAGGGGAGCAATCAGCCCCAGCATTTT.

The chain joins TRBV19 to TRBJ1-1; weak D call: TRBD1 (5 bases). This CDR3 is 13 amino acids long. Trimming took off 10 bases at V and 5 bases at J, with 17 bases between the two ends. Germline CDR1 LNHDA, CDR2 SQIVND (reference sequence). The CDR3 DNA follows: TGTGCCACCGCCCGTCGGGGGGTAACTGAAGCTTTCTTT. This gives the protein CATARRGVTEAFF.

This clone was counted a few times. V is TRBV7-2 and J is TRBJ1-5; 8 bases map to TRBD1. CDR3 length equals 15 residues. V shed 4 bases and J 2 bases; nucleotides not matched to a gene: 4. Per the germline V gene, CDR1 is SGHTA and CDR2 is FQGNSA. The CDR3 protein is CASSWKQGGNQPQHF. The CDR3 DNA reads TGTGCCAGCAGCTGGAAACAGGGGGGCAATCAGCCCCAGCATTTT.

Note on this clone: A junction end diverges from the germline sequence, so it may reflect a read error. The gene calls are TRBV5-1 and TRBJ2-6; 9 nucleotides agree with TRBD1. This CDR3 is 17 amino acids long. Germline CDR1 and CDR2: SGHRS and YFSETQ. The CDR3 DNA is TGCGCCAGCAGCAACCGGGACAGGGTGGCCGGGGCCAACGGCCTGACTTTC. Its protein is CASSNRDRVAGANGLTF.

The J gene is TRBJ1-2, the V gene TRBV9; D may be TRBD1 (6 bases). V was shortened by 3 bases and J by 8 bases, with 14 bases between the two germline ends. The CDR3 runs to 13 residues. Germline V gene data show CDR1 as SGDLS and CDR2 as YYNGEE. CDR3 in amino acids: CASSGEQGDGYTF. The CDR3 DNA sequence: TGTGCCAGCAGCGGAGAACAGGGCGACGGCTACACCTTC.